This T cell receptor (beta chain) was found in a study of CD8+ T cells in alopecia areata. Study-level findings and limits: TCR sharing was clearer in mice than between patients, perhaps partly owing to patient HLA diversity. Normal scalp showed lower clonality than lesional scalp, especially alopecia totalis/universalis.

Patients with alopecia areata provided lesional scalp punch biopsies as well as peripheral blood. This clone turned up a few times. What it binds is unknown. Following RNA extraction, reverse transcription yielded cDNA that acted as the sequencing template. Using immunoSEQ multiplex PCR, the repertoire was profiled, and TCRdb retains in-frame clones only, with some absent. The sample gives 200,000 to 250,000 clones, 57% of which show up once; under 0.5% is in the top ten. The clonotype originates from a human donor with alopecia areata. The material sequenced was CD4+ T cells sorted from blood, taken at week 0.

This CDR3 reads CASSPGTGGGYTF. CDR3 sequence (DNA): TGTGCCAGCAGCCCTGGGACAGGGGGCGGCTACACCTTC. V usage is TRBV11-2 and J usage is TRBJ1-2, with TRBD1 matching over 12 bases. Germline assignment: CDR1 SGHAT and CDR2 FQNNGV. The V and J ends lost 5 bases and 8 bases, in that order; junction bases with no gene match: 3. The CDR3 totals 13 residues. Variable domain in full (rest from reference TRBV11-2 and TRBJ1-2): EAGVAQSPRYKIIEKRQSVAFWCNPISGHATLYWYQQILGQGPKLLIQFQNNGVVDDSQLPKDRFSAERLKGVDSTLKIQPAKLEDSAVYLCASSPGTGGGYTFGSGTRLTVV.